Following are 17 T cell receptor beta chains from one sample sequenced in a study of blood T cells in healthy people across ages. A sample-barcoded 5' primer and a J-beta primer mix were used in a second PCR of roughly 7 to 11 cycles. A single record per CDR3 protein comes from TCRdb applying MiXCR to the 5' RACE reads. Altogether 700,000 to 1,000,000 distinct CDR3 sequences are present, about 42% being singletons, with the ten largest covering about 19%. Sequences were obtained from blood. These receptors came from a man in his 60s in good health.

The genes are TRBV6-2 or TRBV6-3 and TRBJ1-5; 7 bases match TRBD1. The ends lost 6 bases at V and 1 base at J; junction bases unmatched: 6. The V gene's germline CDR1 is MNHEY and CDR2 SVGEGT. This CDR3 is built from 15 residues. CDR3 residues: CASSHRGQSNQPQHF. The CDR3 DNA reads as TGTGCCAGCAGCCACAGGGGCCAGAGCAATCAGCCCCAGCATTTT.

The chain has TRBV6-6 and TRBJ1-1, with 8 bases matching TRBD1. The CDR3 is 15 residues long. From germline, CDR1 is MNHNY and CDR2 SVGAGI (reference sequence). V shed 2 bases and J 4 bases; nucleotides not matched to a gene: 6. The CDR3 nucleotides read TGTGCCAGCAGTTACCCGACAGGGGATGGCACTGAAGCTTTCTTT. Translated: CASSYPTGDGTEAFF.

In regard to this clonotype: A much larger clonotype is one base distant, so this may be a read error. The chain carries TRBV7-2 and TRBJ2-7; D gene uncertain. Per germline, CDR1 SGHTA and CDR2 FQGNSA. CDR3 length equals 14 residues. V lost 7 bases, J lost 2 bases, and 15 bases lay in between. CDR3: CASTTNTRTYEQYF. CDR3 DNA: TGTGCCAGCACCACAAATACAAGGACCTACGAGCAGTACTTC.

The chain has TRBV9 and TRBJ2-7; 8 positions match TRBD1. The germline V gene encodes CDR1 SGDLS and CDR2 YYNGEE. Germline trimming cut 3 bases from V and 2 bases from J; bases unmatched to any gene: 7. The CDR3 is made up of 15 amino acids. The CDR3 protein is CASSAGQGNTYEQYF. The CDR3 region has the DNA TGTGCCAGCAGCGCAGGACAGGGAAATACCTACGAGCAGTACTTC.

This clonotype appeared a few times. This CDR3 is CASSQVFGGRANYGYTF. Here the CDR3 DNA reads TGCGCCAGCAGCCAAGTGTTTGGGGGGAGAGCTAACTATGGCTACACCTTC. The rearrangement links TRBV4-3 to TRBJ1-2; possibly TRBD1 for D (5 bases). Germline CDR1 reads LGHNA; CDR2 reads YSLEER. Trimming shortened V by 1 base and J by 0 bases, and 15 bases separated the two germline ends. The CDR3 contains 17 residues.

This chain uses TRBV29-1 with TRBJ2-3, with 7 positions matching TRBD2. This CDR3 comprises 14 residues. V lost 4 bases and J lost 2; bases outside the gene matches: 6. Looked up from germline, CDR1 is SQVTM and CDR2 is ANQGSEA. CDR3 sequence: CSVAGGLPTDTQYF. For the CDR3, the DNA is TGCAGCGTTGCGGGGGGACTCCCCACAGATACGCAGTATTTT.

The chain combines TRBV15 with TRBJ2-1, with a possible D match to TRBD1 (6 bases). Germline V gives CDR1 LNHNV, CDR2 YYDKDF (reference sequence). V lost 1 base to trimming and J lost 8 bases, with 15 bases between them. This CDR3 comprises 15 residues. CDR3 DNA sequence: TGTGCCACCAGCAGAGTGGGCAGGGGAATGGATGAGCAGTTCTTC. Translating it yields CATSRVGRGMDEQFF.

The genes are TRBV29-1 and TRBJ1-3, with TRBD1 identical over 7 bases. The germline gives CDR1 SQVTM, CDR2 ANQGSEA. The CDR3 is 15 amino acids. J was trimmed by 2 bases and V by 3 bases; bases with no gene match: 7. Written as DNA, the CDR3 is TGCAGCGTTGAGGGCTTGGACAGGACTGGAAACACCATATATTTT. Translating it yields CSVEGLDRTGNTIYF.

Points on this clonotype: A much larger clone lies a single base off, so this may be a read error. The chain uses TRBV6-6 and TRBJ2-7; D is undetermined. V lost 5 bases and J 7 bases, leaving 21 bases between the germline ends. The germline V gene encodes CDR1 MNHNY and CDR2 SVGAGI (reference sequence). The CDR3 runs to 15 residues. In DNA, the CDR3 is TGTGCCAGCAGTACCCTAGTTTACTCCTACAATGAGCAGTACTTC. Protein: CASSTLVYSYNEQYF.

This clonotype was recorded at least ten times. The chain has TRBV5-5 and TRBJ2-5; 12 positions agree with TRBD2. V trimming: 0 bases; J trimming: 3 bases; junction bases outside the gene matches: 6. CDR1 SGHKS and CDR2 YYEKEE come from the germline V gene (reference sequence). The CDR3 consists of 17 residues. The CDR3 spells CASSLALAGGRKETQYF. CDR3 coding DNA: TGTGCCAGCAGCTTGGCGCTAGCGGGGGGGAGAAAAGAGACCCAGTACTTC. The full variable domain, rest sourced from reference TRBV5-5 and TRBJ2-5, is DAGVTQSPTHLIKTRGQQVTLRCSPISGHKSVSWYQQVLGQGPQFIFQYYEKEERGRGNFPDRFSARQFPNYSSELNVNALLLGDSALYLCASSLALAGGRKETQYFGPGTRLLVL.

The chain carries TRBV29-1 and TRBJ1-2; tentatively, D is TRBD1 (6 bases). Deletions cut 4 bases from V and 0 bases from J, with 18 bases between. In germline, CDR1 is SQVTM, CDR2 ANQGSEA. This CDR3 has 16 residues. The CDR3 reads CSVGGGSGRANYGYTF. Here the CDR3 DNA reads TGCAGCGTTGGAGGGGGGTCGGGACGGGCTAACTATGGCTACACCTTC.

J is TRBJ1-1 and V is TRBV6-1; no clear D gene. V lost 1 base and J lost 3, with 9 bases in between. Per the germline V gene, CDR1 is MNHNS and CDR2 is SASEGT. This CDR3 region has 14 residues. The CDR3 DNA sequence: TGTGCCAGCAGTGAAGGGGTGGGAGACACTGAAGCTTTCTTT. Protein product: CASSEGVGDTEAFF.

This clonotype was seen only a few times. This sequence joins TRBV4-3 and TRBJ2-1; 7 bases agree with TRBD2. The germline V gene has CDR1 LGHNA and CDR2 YSLEER. J lost 9 bases, V lost 0 bases, and 8 bases had no gene match. There are 15 residues in the CDR3. The CDR3 here is CASSQEVAGRFEQFF. Written as DNA, the CDR3 is TGCGCCAGCAGCCAAGAGGTAGCGGGTAGGTTTGAGCAGTTCTTC.

The rearrangement joins TRBV10-3 to TRBJ2-3; D is undetermined. V was trimmed by 3 bases and J by 3 bases, leaving 10 bases between them. This CDR3 contains 14 residues. Germline V CDR1 and CDR2: ENHRY, SYGVKD. The CDR3 here is CAISEGIVTDTQYF. The CDR3, as DNA: TGTGCCATCAGTGAAGGAATAGTTACAGATACGCAGTATTTT.

The chain employs TRBV6-6 and TRBJ1-4; TRBD1 agrees at 10 bases. V was pared by 6 bases and J by 7 bases, with 5 bases of the junction left unmatched. This CDR3 comprises 14 residues. Germline assignment: CDR1 MNHNY and CDR2 SVGAGI (reference sequence). CDR3 bases: TGTGCCAGCAGGCTGGACAGGGGGTTTGAAAAACTGTTTTTT. Translation gives CASRLDRGFEKLFF.

As for this clonotype: A read error may be the cause here, since a much bigger clone is one base away. J is TRBJ2-1 and V is TRBV7-9; 8 bases align to TRBD1. The CDR3 contains 14 residues. CDR1 and CDR2 from the germline V gene are SEHNR and FQNEAQ (reference sequence). The CDR3 sequence is CASRFQGAMDEQFF. DNA of the CDR3: TGTGCCAGCCGCTTCCAGGGGGCAATGGATGAGCAGTTCTTC.

This chain connects TRBV7-2 to TRBJ1-6; D is uncertain. The CDR3 extends over 15 amino acids. V gave up 2 bases and J gave up 8 bases, with 13 bases separating them. Per germline, CDR1 SGHTA and CDR2 FQGNSA. The CDR3 is CASSLHSNKDSPLHF. In DNA form, the CDR3 reads TGTGCCAGCAGCTTACACAGCAACAAGGATTCACCCCTCCACTTT. The full variable domain, in which reference TRBV7-2 and TRBJ1-6 provide the parts outside the CDR3, is GAGVSQSPSNKVTEKGKDVELRCDPISGHTALYWYRQSLGQGLEFLIYFQGNSAPDKSGLPSDRFSAERTGGSVSTLTIQRTQQEDSAVYLCASSLHSNKDSPLHFGNGTRLTVT.